These T cell receptor beta chains were read from a single sample in a study of blood T cell repertoires in COVID-19. TCRdb's table, derived via immunoSEQ multiplex PCR, lists solely in-frame clones and lacks some. The sample shows 150,000 to 200,000 clones, about 82% of them seen only once. Sequencing used peripheral blood. Every receptor here comes from a man aged 60-69 years with COVID-19, enrolled during active disease. The CDR3 runs from the conserved cysteine through the conserved F or W. A D gene is named only where the DNA matches it firmly. Size is omitted from some rows. Given values are once, few, many or a class for expanded clones.

v_call: TRBV5-6
clone_size: .
j_call: TRBJ1-3
d_call: .
cdr3_aa: CASSFPRNSGNTIYF
cdr3_nt: TGTGCCAGCAGCTTTCCCAGAAACTCTGGAAACACCATATATTTT

v_call: TRBV27
clone_size: .
j_call: TRBJ2-1
d_call: TRBD2
cdr3_aa: CASSLIRTSGSILF
cdr3_nt: TGTGCCAGCAGCCTGATCCGGACTAGCGGGAGCATCCTCTTC

v_call: TRBV5-5
clone_size: .
j_call: TRBJ1-2
d_call: .
cdr3_aa: CASSLTDSYGYTF
cdr3_nt: TGTGCCAGCAGCTTAACTGACTCCTATGGCTACACCTTC

v_call: TRBV3-1/TRBV3-2
clone_size: .
j_call: TRBJ2-5
d_call: .
cdr3_aa: CASSHVTRAETQYF
cdr3_nt: TGTGCCAGCAGCCATGTCACGCGGGCAGAGACCCAGTACTTC

v_call: TRBV4-3
clone_size: .
j_call: TRBJ2-7
d_call: TRBD1
cdr3_aa: CASSQDRTGGRFEQYF
cdr3_nt: TGCGCCAGCAGCCAAGATCGGACAGGGGGCAGGTTCGAGCAGTACTTC

v_call: TRBV6-5
clone_size: .
j_call: TRBJ1-2
d_call: TRBD1
cdr3_aa: CASSPGTGSGYTF
cdr3_nt: TGTGCCAGCAGTCCCGGGACAGGGAGCGGCTACACCTTC

v_call: TRBV14
clone_size: .
j_call: TRBJ1-2
d_call: TRBD1
cdr3_aa: CASSQAGTGRSGYTF
cdr3_nt: TGTGCCAGCAGCCAAGCAGGGACAGGGAGAAGTGGCTACACCTTC

v_call: TRBV28
clone_size: .
j_call: TRBJ2-5
d_call: .
cdr3_aa: CASSLLETQYF
cdr3_nt: TGTGCCAGCAGTTTACTAGAGACCCAGTACTTC

v_call: TRBV24-1
clone_size: .
j_call: TRBJ1-2
d_call: TRBD1
cdr3_aa: CATSDPGTGYGYTF
cdr3_nt: TGTGCCACCAGTGATCCCGGGACAGGCTATGGCTACACCTTC

v_call: TRBV5-1
clone_size: .
j_call: TRBJ1-2
d_call: TRBD1
cdr3_aa: CASTATGLGYTF
cdr3_nt: TGCGCCAGCACCGCGACAGGGCTTGGCTACACCTTC

v_call: TRBV9
clone_size: .
j_call: TRBJ2-5
d_call: TRBD2
cdr3_aa: CASSGTSGRSGETQYF
cdr3_nt: TGTGCCAGCAGCGGGACTAGCGGGAGATCGGGAGAGACCCAGTACTTC

v_call: TRBV5-5
clone_size: .
j_call: TRBJ1-1
d_call: .
cdr3_aa: CASSLAVGRNTEAFF
cdr3_nt: TGTGCCAGCAGTTTAGCGGTCGGACGGAACACTGAAGCTTTCTTT

v_call: TRBV2
clone_size: .
j_call: TRBJ1-6
d_call: .
cdr3_aa: CASSGVVGSASPLHF
cdr3_nt: TGTGCCAGCAGTGGTGTTGTAGGCAGCGCTTCACCCCTCCACTTT

v_call: TRBV5-4
clone_size: .
j_call: TRBJ2-7
d_call: .
cdr3_aa: CASSPEGGHYEQYF
cdr3_nt: TGTGCCAGCAGCCCCGAGGGGGGGCACTACGAGCAGTACTTC

v_call: TRBV5-5
clone_size: .
j_call: TRBJ2-5
d_call: .
cdr3_aa: CASSSAVAQYF
cdr3_nt: TGTGCCAGCAGCTCCGCAGTGGCCCAGTACTTC

v_call: TRBV5-6
clone_size: .
j_call: TRBJ2-6
d_call: TRBD2
cdr3_aa: CASRHGRGFGPGANVLTF
cdr3_nt: TGTGCCAGCAGACATGGGCGGGGGTTTGGCCCTGGGGCCAACGTCCTGACTTTC

v_call: TRBV30
clone_size: .
j_call: TRBJ1-3
d_call: TRBD1
cdr3_aa: CAWTGQGVPRHGGNTIYF
cdr3_nt: TGTGCCTGGACCGGACAGGGGGTCCCGCGGCACGGAGGAAACACCATATATTTT

v_call: TRBV4-2
clone_size: .
j_call: TRBJ2-2
d_call: TRBD1
cdr3_aa: CASSGTGYTGELFF
cdr3_nt: TGTGCCAGCTCCGGGACAGGGTACACCGGGGAGCTGTTTTTT

v_call: TRBV19
clone_size: .
j_call: TRBJ1-6
d_call: TRBD1
cdr3_aa: CATGTGGSPLHF
cdr3_nt: TGTGCCACCGGGACAGGGGGCTCACCCCTCCACTTT

v_call: TRBV6-1
clone_size: .
j_call: TRBJ1-6
d_call: .
cdr3_aa: CASSELLSSPLHF
cdr3_nt: TGTGCCAGCAGTGAATTACTAAGTTCACCCCTCCACTTT

v_call: TRBV5-1
clone_size: .
j_call: TRBJ2-7
d_call: .
cdr3_aa: CASSPPRYEGNEQYF
cdr3_nt: TGCGCCAGCAGCCCCCCCCGCTACGAGGGAAACGAGCAGTACTTC

v_call: TRBV12-3/TRBV12-4
clone_size: .
j_call: TRBJ1-4
d_call: .
cdr3_aa: CASSWSEKLFF
cdr3_nt: TGTGCCAGCAGTTGGAGTGAAAAACTGTTTTTT

v_call: TRBV5-4
clone_size: .
j_call: TRBJ1-2
d_call: .
cdr3_aa: CASSSPGGYGYTF
cdr3_nt: TGTGCCAGCAGCTCCCCCGGGGGCTATGGCTACACCTTC

v_call: TRBV6-6
clone_size: once
j_call: TRBJ2-4
d_call: TRBD2
cdr3_aa: CASSQSGVLNIQYF
cdr3_nt: TGTGCCAGCAGTCAAAGCGGGGTCCTGAACATTCAGTACTTC

v_call: TRBV7-2
clone_size: .
j_call: TRBJ1-2
d_call: .
cdr3_aa: CASTPQRDYGYTF
cdr3_nt: TGTGCCAGCACCCCCCAAAGAGACTATGGCTACACCTTC

v_call: TRBV5-1
clone_size: .
j_call: TRBJ1-1
d_call: .
cdr3_aa: CASSGGRVNTEAFF
cdr3_nt: TGCGCCAGCAGCGGGGGCAGGGTGAACACTGAAGCTTTCTTT

v_call: TRBV6-6
clone_size: .
j_call: TRBJ1-2
d_call: .
cdr3_aa: CASSYGGGSYGYTF
cdr3_nt: TGTGCCAGCAGTTACGGGGGAGGGAGCTATGGCTACACCTTC

v_call: TRBV5-1
clone_size: few
j_call: TRBJ1-2
d_call: .
cdr3_aa: CASRRGTYGYTF
cdr3_nt: TGCGCCTCGCGGAGGGGCACCTATGGCTACACCTTC

v_call: TRBV5-4
clone_size: .
j_call: TRBJ2-1
d_call: TRBD1
cdr3_aa: CASSLPGTGGNEQFF
cdr3_nt: TGTGCCAGCAGCTTGCCCGGGACAGGTGGTAATGAGCAGTTCTTC

v_call: TRBV7-2
clone_size: .
j_call: TRBJ1-2
d_call: .
cdr3_aa: CASSPSRRRDGYTF
cdr3_nt: TGTGCCAGCAGCCCTTCCCGGAGGCGGGATGGCTACACCTTC

v_call: TRBV18
clone_size: .
j_call: TRBJ2-7
d_call: TRBD1
cdr3_aa: CASSPGTGAEQYF
cdr3_nt: TGTGCCAGCTCACCAGGGACAGGGGCCGAGCAGTACTTC

v_call: TRBV6-5
clone_size: .
j_call: TRBJ1-1
d_call: TRBD1
cdr3_aa: CASLGQRNTEAFF
cdr3_nt: TGTGCCAGCTTGGGACAGAGAAACACTGAAGCTTTCTTT

v_call: TRBV3-1/TRBV3-2
clone_size: once
j_call: TRBJ1-1
d_call: .
cdr3_aa: CASSQAAGRNTEAFF
cdr3_nt: TGTGCCAGCAGCCAAGCGGCGGGAAGGAACACTGAAGCTTTCTTT

v_call: TRBV4-3
clone_size: .
j_call: TRBJ1-2
d_call: TRBD1
cdr3_aa: CASSQDRTGNYGYTF
cdr3_nt: TGCGCCAGCAGCCAAGACCGGACAGGCAACTATGGCTACACCTTC

v_call: TRBV28
clone_size: .
j_call: TRBJ1-5
d_call: .
cdr3_aa: CASSLRRNQPQHF
cdr3_nt: TGTGCCAGCAGTTTACGGAGAAATCAGCCCCAGCATTTT

v_call: TRBV5-1
clone_size: few
j_call: TRBJ2-7
d_call: .
cdr3_aa: CASSLARGSGREQYF
cdr3_nt: TGCGCCAGCAGCTTGGCAAGGGGGAGTGGGCGGGAGCAGTACTTC

v_call: TRBV11-2
clone_size: once
j_call: TRBJ2-7
d_call: TRBD1
cdr3_aa: CASSRQGAYEQYF
cdr3_nt: TGTGCCAGCAGCAGACAGGGCGCCTACGAGCAGTACTTC

v_call: TRBV25-1
clone_size: .
j_call: TRBJ1-1
d_call: .
cdr3_aa: CASSGDPGNTEAFF
cdr3_nt: TGTGCCAGCAGTGGAGACCCGGGAAACACTGAAGCTTTCTTT

v_call: TRBV2
clone_size: .
j_call: TRBJ2-5
d_call: TRBD1
cdr3_aa: CASTWDRGAETQYF
cdr3_nt: TGTGCCAGCACCTGGGACAGGGGTGCGGAGACCCAGTACTTC

v_call: TRBV24-1
clone_size: few
j_call: TRBJ2-7
d_call: .
cdr3_aa: CATSEGPGTYEQYF
cdr3_nt: TGTGCCACCAGTGAGGGCCCCGGAACCTACGAGCAGTACTTC

v_call: TRBV30
clone_size: .
j_call: TRBJ2-7
d_call: .
cdr3_aa: CAWNRGLSSYEQYF
cdr3_nt: TGTGCCTGGAACAGGGGACTGAGCTCCTACGAGCAGTACTTC

v_call: TRBV6-5
clone_size: .
j_call: TRBJ2-7
d_call: .
cdr3_aa: CATGTGTSAYEQYF
cdr3_nt: TGTGCCACGGGGACCGGGACATCCGCCTACGAGCAGTACTTC

v_call: TRBV29-1
clone_size: once
j_call: TRBJ1-5
d_call: .
cdr3_aa: CSVNQGYNQPQHF
cdr3_nt: TGCAGCGTTAACCAGGGTTACAATCAGCCCCAGCATTTT

v_call: TRBV6-5
clone_size: .
j_call: TRBJ1-1
d_call: .
cdr3_aa: CASSYSGGTEAFF
cdr3_nt: TGTGCCAGCAGTTACTCCGGGGGCACTGAAGCTTTCTTT

v_call: TRBV7-3
clone_size: .
j_call: TRBJ1-2
d_call: .
cdr3_aa: CASSLKQGVGYTF
cdr3_nt: TGTGCCAGCAGCTTAAAGCAGGGCGTTGGCTACACCTTC

v_call: TRBV7-8
clone_size: .
j_call: TRBJ1-2
d_call: TRBD1
cdr3_aa: CASSSRGQSYGYTF
cdr3_nt: TGTGCCAGCAGCTCGAGGGGACAGAGCTATGGCTACACCTTC

v_call: TRBV5-4
clone_size: once
j_call: TRBJ2-3
d_call: TRBD2
cdr3_aa: CASSPGLAGVPSSTDTQYF
cdr3_nt: TGTGCCAGCAGCCCCGGACTAGCGGGGGTCCCTTCCAGCACAGATACGCAGTATTTT

v_call: TRBV6-6
clone_size: .
j_call: TRBJ1-2
d_call: .
cdr3_aa: CASSAPGTHYGYTF
cdr3_nt: TGTGCCAGCAGTGCACCCGGGACACACTATGGCTACACCTTC

v_call: TRBV12-3/TRBV12-4
clone_size: .
j_call: TRBJ1-1
d_call: .
cdr3_aa: CASSFGGRGAFF
cdr3_nt: TGTGCCAGCAGTTTCGGGGGGCGCGGAGCTTTCTTT

v_call: TRBV5-4
clone_size: .
j_call: TRBJ2-1
d_call: TRBD2
cdr3_aa: CASSLSGTDNEQFF
cdr3_nt: TGTGCCAGCAGCTTGAGCGGGACGGACAATGAGCAGTTCTTC

v_call: TRBV12-3/TRBV12-4
clone_size: .
j_call: TRBJ2-7
d_call: .
cdr3_aa: CASSTGYEQYF
cdr3_nt: TGTGCCAGCAGTACAGGCTACGAGCAGTACTTC

v_call: TRBV5-1
clone_size: .
j_call: TRBJ1-4
d_call: .
cdr3_aa: CASSPGRGANEKLFF
cdr3_nt: TGCGCCAGCAGCCCGGGGAGGGGGGCTAATGAAAAACTGTTTTTT

v_call: TRBV9
clone_size: .
j_call: TRBJ1-2
d_call: .
cdr3_aa: CASSQGQSFNYGYTF
cdr3_nt: TGTGCCAGCAGCCAAGGACAGTCTTTTAACTATGGCTACACCTTC

v_call: TRBV11-2
clone_size: once
j_call: TRBJ2-7
d_call: TRBD2
cdr3_aa: CASSFTGTSGTEQYF
cdr3_nt: TGTGCCAGCAGCTTCACCGGGACTAGCGGCACCGAGCAGTACTTC